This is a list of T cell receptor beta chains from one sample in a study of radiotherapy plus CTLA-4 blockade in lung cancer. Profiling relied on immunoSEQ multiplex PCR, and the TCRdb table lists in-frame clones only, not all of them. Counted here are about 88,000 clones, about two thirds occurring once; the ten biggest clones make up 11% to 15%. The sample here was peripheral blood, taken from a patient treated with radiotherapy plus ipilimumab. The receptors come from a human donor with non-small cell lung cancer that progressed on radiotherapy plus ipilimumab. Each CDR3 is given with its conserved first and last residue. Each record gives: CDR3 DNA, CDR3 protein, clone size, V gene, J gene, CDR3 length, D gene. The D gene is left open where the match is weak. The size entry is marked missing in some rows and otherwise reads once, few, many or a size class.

cdr3_nt: TGTGCCACCAGAACAGGCCCTTGGTATGGCTACACCTTC
cdr3_aa: CATRTGPWYGYTF
clone_size: -
v_call: TRBV6-5
j_call: TRBJ1-2
cdr3_length: 13
d_call: -

cdr3_nt: TGCGCCAGCAGCTTGGTCCTTGGGGATGAGCAGTTCTTC
cdr3_aa: CASSLVLGDEQFF
clone_size: -
v_call: TRBV5-1
j_call: TRBJ2-1
cdr3_length: 13
d_call: -

cdr3_nt: TGTGCCAGCAGCTTAACGGGGCGACAGGGGATTGGAGGCTACACCTTC
cdr3_aa: CASSLTGRQGIGGYTF
clone_size: once
v_call: TRBV7-3
j_call: TRBJ1-2
cdr3_length: 16
d_call: TRBD1

cdr3_nt: TGTGCCAGCAGCGCCATGGGGTTGTCTGAAGCTTTCTTT
cdr3_aa: CASSAMGLSEAFF
clone_size: -
v_call: TRBV7-8
j_call: TRBJ1-1
cdr3_length: 13
d_call: -

cdr3_nt: TGCGCCAGCAATCCAGGGGCGGGATACTCCTACGAGCAGTACTTC
cdr3_aa: CASNPGAGYSYEQYF
clone_size: once
v_call: TRBV10-2
j_call: TRBJ2-7
cdr3_length: 15
d_call: -

cdr3_nt: TGTGCCAGCAGCCGGACGGCCGAAGAGACCCAGTACTTC
cdr3_aa: CASSRTAEETQYF
clone_size: -
v_call: TRBV4-2
j_call: TRBJ2-5
cdr3_length: 13
d_call: -

cdr3_nt: TGTGCCAGCAGCCAAACCGGGGCCAACGTCCTGACTTTC
cdr3_aa: CASSQTGANVLTF
clone_size: -
v_call: TRBV6-5
j_call: TRBJ2-6
cdr3_length: 13
d_call: -

cdr3_nt: TGCAGCGTTACAGGGGACACCGGGGAGCTGTTTTTT
cdr3_aa: CSVTGDTGELFF
clone_size: -
v_call: TRBV29-1
j_call: TRBJ2-2
cdr3_length: 12
d_call: TRBD1

cdr3_nt: TGTGCCAGCAGCTTAGGGGGGGCGCCTGTCTCCTACGAGCAGTACTTC
cdr3_aa: CASSLGGAPVSYEQYF
clone_size: -
v_call: TRBV7-6
j_call: TRBJ2-7
cdr3_length: 16
d_call: -

cdr3_nt: TGTGCCAGCAGCTTGAGGGATGGCTACACCTTC
cdr3_aa: CASSLRDGYTF
clone_size: -
v_call: TRBV7-2
j_call: TRBJ1-2
cdr3_length: 11
d_call: -

cdr3_nt: TGTGCCAGCAGCTTAGAGGACTACAATGAGCAGTTCTTC
cdr3_aa: CASSLEDYNEQFF
clone_size: many
v_call: TRBV7-6
j_call: TRBJ2-1
cdr3_length: 13
d_call: -

cdr3_nt: TGTGCCAGCAGTTTATCCCTAAGCAGCTCCTACGAGCAGTACTTC
cdr3_aa: CASSLSLSSSYEQYF
clone_size: few
v_call: TRBV27
j_call: TRBJ2-7
cdr3_length: 15
d_call: -

cdr3_nt: TGCGCCAGCACTATGACAGGGGGCGCGGGGACCCAGTACTTC
cdr3_aa: CASTMTGGAGTQYF
clone_size: -
v_call: TRBV10-2
j_call: TRBJ2-5
cdr3_length: 14
d_call: TRBD1

cdr3_nt: TGCGCCAGCAGCCTCTCCACTAGTTACAATGAGCAGTTCTTC
cdr3_aa: CASSLSTSYNEQFF
clone_size: -
v_call: TRBV5-1
j_call: TRBJ2-1
cdr3_length: 14
d_call: -

cdr3_nt: TGTGCCAGTAGCATTACCGGGACCCTCTACGAGCAGTACTTC
cdr3_aa: CASSITGTLYEQYF
clone_size: -
v_call: TRBV19
j_call: TRBJ2-7
cdr3_length: 14
d_call: -

cdr3_nt: TGTGCCAGCTCAGAATATAGCGGGAGGGCCGTCAAAAACATTCAGTACTTC
cdr3_aa: CASSEYSGRAVKNIQYF
clone_size: -
v_call: TRBV18
j_call: TRBJ2-4
cdr3_length: 17
d_call: TRBD2

cdr3_nt: TGTGCCATTTACAGGGGGGGTGGCGAGCAGTACTTC
cdr3_aa: CAIYRGGGEQYF
clone_size: once
v_call: TRBV6-5
j_call: TRBJ2-7
cdr3_length: 12
d_call: -

cdr3_nt: TGTGCCAGCACCTTGGGGGGCTCCTACAATGAGCAGTTCTTC
cdr3_aa: CASTLGGSYNEQFF
clone_size: -
v_call: TRBV7-2
j_call: TRBJ2-1
cdr3_length: 14
d_call: -

cdr3_nt: TGTGCCAGCAGTTATCCCAACGACATATATGGCTACACCTTC
cdr3_aa: CASSYPNDIYGYTF
clone_size: -
v_call: TRBV2
j_call: TRBJ1-2
cdr3_length: 14
d_call: -

cdr3_nt: TGTGCCACCCTTTCCTACAATGAGCAGTTCTTC
cdr3_aa: CATLSYNEQFF
clone_size: -
v_call: TRBV19
j_call: TRBJ2-1
cdr3_length: 11
d_call: -

cdr3_nt: TGTGCCAGCAGCACCCAGGCTACTGAAGCTTTCTTT
cdr3_aa: CASSTQATEAFF
clone_size: -
v_call: TRBV13
j_call: TRBJ1-1
cdr3_length: 12
d_call: -

cdr3_nt: TGTGCCAGCAGCTTAGGGTCGCGGGGCTATGGCTACACCTTC
cdr3_aa: CASSLGSRGYGYTF
clone_size: -
v_call: TRBV7-2
j_call: TRBJ1-2
cdr3_length: 14
d_call: -

cdr3_nt: TGTGCCAGCAAGTTCCCGGGGACAGATACGCAGTATTTT
cdr3_aa: CASKFPGTDTQYF
clone_size: -
v_call: TRBV2
j_call: TRBJ2-3
cdr3_length: 13
d_call: -

cdr3_nt: TGTGCCAGCAGCACGTTAACAGGGGCAGGTCAGCCCCAGCATTTT
cdr3_aa: CASSTLTGAGQPQHF
clone_size: -
v_call: TRBV5-5
j_call: TRBJ1-5
cdr3_length: 15
d_call: TRBD1

cdr3_nt: TGTGCTAGCAGCTTAGACGGTGTCAATGAGCAGTTCTTC
cdr3_aa: CASSLDGVNEQFF
clone_size: -
v_call: TRBV7-7
j_call: TRBJ2-1
cdr3_length: 13
d_call: -

cdr3_nt: TGTGCCTGGACCCCACAGGGGCGGGCCACCTACGAGCAGTACTTC
cdr3_aa: CAWTPQGRATYEQYF
clone_size: -
v_call: TRBV30
j_call: TRBJ2-7
cdr3_length: 15
d_call: TRBD1

cdr3_nt: TGTGCCAGCAGTTTCGGGACGGGGGGGGTATACGAGCAGTACTTC
cdr3_aa: CASSFGTGGVYEQYF
clone_size: -
v_call: TRBV28
j_call: TRBJ2-7
cdr3_length: 15
d_call: TRBD2

cdr3_nt: TGCGCCAGCAGCCGATCGACAGTCTCTGGGGCCAACGTCCTGACTTTC
cdr3_aa: CASSRSTVSGANVLTF
clone_size: -
v_call: TRBV5-1
j_call: TRBJ2-6
cdr3_length: 16
d_call: -

cdr3_nt: TGCGCCAGCAGTGGGGGACCCAGCCAAGAGACCCAGTACTTC
cdr3_aa: CASSGGPSQETQYF
clone_size: once
v_call: TRBV5-1
j_call: TRBJ2-5
cdr3_length: 14
d_call: -

cdr3_nt: TGTGCCAGCGCCGCGAGGGTAGCGGGAGCAGATACGCAGTATTTT
cdr3_aa: CASAARVAGADTQYF
clone_size: once
v_call: TRBV28
j_call: TRBJ2-3
cdr3_length: 15
d_call: TRBD2

cdr3_nt: TGTGCCACCAGCAGAGAGGGTAGCGGGGGTGAGACCCAGTACTTC
cdr3_aa: CATSREGSGGETQYF
clone_size: -
v_call: TRBV15
j_call: TRBJ2-5
cdr3_length: 15
d_call: TRBD2

cdr3_nt: TGTGCCAGCAGATGGACAGAGGGCGGCTACACCTTC
cdr3_aa: CASRWTEGGYTF
clone_size: -
v_call: TRBV2
j_call: TRBJ1-2
cdr3_length: 12
d_call: -

cdr3_nt: TGTGCCAGCAGCTCCGGACTAGCGGGCAGCTCTGGGGCCAACGTCCTGACTTTC
cdr3_aa: CASSSGLAGSSGANVLTF
clone_size: -
v_call: TRBV7-2
j_call: TRBJ2-6
cdr3_length: 18
d_call: TRBD2

cdr3_nt: TGTGCCAGCAGATTTTTTGGCGAGCAGTACTTC
cdr3_aa: CASRFFGEQYF
clone_size: -
v_call: TRBV2
j_call: TRBJ2-7
cdr3_length: 11
d_call: -

cdr3_nt: TGCAGCGTTGAAGGGGGGATAGGCACTGAAGCTTTCTTT
cdr3_aa: CSVEGGIGTEAFF
clone_size: -
v_call: TRBV29-1
j_call: TRBJ1-1
cdr3_length: 13
d_call: -

cdr3_nt: TGTGCCAGCAGTAACAGGGGGCGCGGCACAGATACGCAGTATTTT
cdr3_aa: CASSNRGRGTDTQYF
clone_size: -
v_call: TRBV6-1
j_call: TRBJ2-3
cdr3_length: 15
d_call: TRBD1

cdr3_nt: TGTGCCAGCAGTGATGGTAGGCAGCCTAACAATGAGCAGTTCTTC
cdr3_aa: CASSDGRQPNNEQFF
clone_size: -
v_call: TRBV25-1
j_call: TRBJ2-1
cdr3_length: 15
d_call: -